The T cell receptor (beta chain) under discussion was sequenced for a study of T cell clonality in common variable immunodeficiency. This clone was found many times. The read finishes 3 residues shy of the CDR3 end, and the germline J gene is used to complete it. The CDR3 is made up of 16 amino acids. V lost 2 bases, J lost 8 bases, and 19 bases lay in between. Germline V lookup: CDR1 MRHNA, CDR2 SNTAGT. Clones were sequenced by immunoSEQ multiplex PCR, and TCRdb holds only the in-frame ones, with some missing. The specimen has 50,000 to 65,000 clones, none found just once. Caucasian heritage predominated among both patients and controls.

J is TRBJ2-1 and V is TRBV6-4, with D maybe TRBD2 (7 bases). This receptor was identified in a person between 18 and 75 years old in good health. The sample taken for sequencing was peripheral blood mononuclear cells. The CDR3 reads CASSDVGGGPRDEQFF. The CDR3 DNA, read in part, is TGTGCCAGCAGTGACGTCGGCGGGGGCCCCCGGGATGAG.